This T cell receptor beta chain was identified during a study of blood T cell repertoires in COVID-19. Only in-frame clones appear in the TCRdb table, and some are missing; sequencing was by immunoSEQ multiplex PCR. Of about 380,000 clones listed, more than 75% are singletons. Trimming took 5 bases from V and 3 from J, leaving 7 bases between them. Germline CDR1 is SEHNR and CDR2 is FQNEAQ (reference sequence). CDR3 length: 12 amino acids. The age range of participants was about 18 to 95 years, with residence in about 25 US areas. Categorization into cohorts depended on clinical history that participants reported. Two negative PCRs, clearance, or symptom resolution had been documented for recovered Cohort 3 donors.

Sequencing was carried out using PBMCs or T cells enriched from blood (not recorded which). This TCR came from a woman younger than 35 who had recovered from COVID-19. J is TRBJ1-1 and V is TRBV7-9, with D uncertain. The CDR3 protein is CASSPPDTEAFF. The CDR3 DNA follows: TGTGCCAGCAGCCCCCCTGACACTGAAGCTTTCTTT.